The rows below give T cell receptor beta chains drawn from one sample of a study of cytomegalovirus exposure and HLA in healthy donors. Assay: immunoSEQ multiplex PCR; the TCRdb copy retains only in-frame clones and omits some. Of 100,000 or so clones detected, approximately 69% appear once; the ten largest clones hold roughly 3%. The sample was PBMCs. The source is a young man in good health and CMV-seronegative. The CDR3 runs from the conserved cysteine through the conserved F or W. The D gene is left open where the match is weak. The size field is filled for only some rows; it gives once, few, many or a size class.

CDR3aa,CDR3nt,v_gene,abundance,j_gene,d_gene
CASSSRTGGVADTQYF,TGTGCCAGCAGCTCCCGGACAGGGGGGGTGGCAGATACGCAGTATTTT,TRBV7-2,NA,TRBJ2-3,TRBD1
CASSVGGKGNTIYF,TGTGCCAGCAGCGTAGGAGGAAAAGGAAACACCATATATTTT,TRBV9,NA,TRBJ1-3,NA
CASSPLQGSTYEQYF,TGTGCCAGCAGCCCCCTACAGGGTTCCACCTACGAGCAGTACTTC,TRBV7-2,few,TRBJ2-7,NA
CASSATGEDTQYF,TGTGCCAGCAGCGCGACAGGGGAAGATACGCAGTATTTT,TRBV7-6,few,TRBJ2-3,TRBD1
CASSQGPGVLQAYGYTF,TGCGCCAGCAGCCAAGGGCCAGGGGTCCTCCAAGCATATGGCTACACCTTC,TRBV4-1,NA,TRBJ1-2,NA
CASSAGTGGETQYF,TGTGCCAGCAGCGCCGGGACAGGGGGAGAGACCCAGTACTTC,TRBV7-9,NA,TRBJ2-5,TRBD1
CASSPERVGGSDQETQYF,TGTGCCAGCAGCCCCGAACGGGTTGGAGGGAGCGACCAAGAGACCCAGTACTTC,TRBV13,NA,TRBJ2-5,NA
CASSLVGARITGELFF,TGTGCCAGCAGCTTAGTGGGGGCGCGTATCACCGGGGAGCTGTTTTTT,TRBV7-2,NA,TRBJ2-2,NA
CASSSTGAGGPGNEQFF,TGCGCCAGCAGCTCCACCGGGGCGGGAGGGCCGGGGAATGAGCAGTTCTTC,TRBV5-1,NA,TRBJ2-1,TRBD2
CASSPRQHGTEAFF,TGTGCCAGCTCACCAAGACAGCACGGCACTGAAGCTTTCTTT,TRBV18,NA,TRBJ1-1,NA
CASSRTSGGYNEQFF,TGTGCCAGCAGCCGAACTAGCGGGGGCTACAATGAGCAGTTCTTC,TRBV13,NA,TRBJ2-1,TRBD2
CASSQNRGMAFF,TGTGCCAGCAGCCAGAACAGGGGTATGGCTTTCTTT,TRBV6-5,NA,TRBJ1-1,TRBD1
CASSLGERRGAEQYF,TGCGCCAGCAGCTTGGGAGAACGGAGGGGTGCCGAGCAGTACTTC,TRBV5-1,few,TRBJ2-7,NA
CASSPGLAGFYNEQFF,TGTGCCAGCAGCCCAGGACTAGCGGGGTTCTACAATGAGCAGTTCTTC,TRBV9,NA,TRBJ2-1,TRBD2
CASSLPRTGGGYTF,TGTGCCAGCAGCCTACCTAGGACAGGTGGAGGCTACACCTTC,TRBV5-4,NA,TRBJ1-2,TRBD1
CASSFGADTQYF,TGTGCCAGCAGCTTCGGGGCAGATACGCAGTATTTT,TRBV7-2,NA,TRBJ2-3,NA
CASSLQQSYEQYF,TGTGCCAGCAGTTTACAACAGTCCTACGAGCAGTACTTC,TRBV27,NA,TRBJ2-7,NA
CASSATSGKETQYF,TGCGCCAGCAGCGCGACGTCCGGGAAAGAGACCCAGTACTTC,TRBV5-1,NA,TRBJ2-5,NA
CASSLGGQGLEKLFF,TGTGCCAGCAGCTTGGGGGGACAGGGGCTCGAAAAACTGTTTTTT,TRBV7-2,NA,TRBJ1-4,TRBD1
CATSRVAGAHYEQYF,TGTGCCACCAGCAGAGTGGCGGGAGCGCACTACGAGCAGTACTTC,TRBV15,NA,TRBJ2-7,TRBD2
CASSPGTGGEEKLFF,TGTGCCAGCTCACCCGGGACAGGGGGCGAGGAAAAACTGTTTTTT,TRBV18,NA,TRBJ1-4,TRBD1
CASSVLEFTGELFF,TGTGCCAGCAGCGTACTGGAGTTCACCGGGGAGCTGTTTTTT,TRBV9,NA,TRBJ2-2,NA
CASSSPGQGYGYTF,TGTGCCAGCAGTTCCCCGGGACAGGGTTATGGCTACACCTTC,TRBV28,few,TRBJ1-2,TRBD1
CASSPTGRATGELFF,TGTGCCAGCTCACCAACCGGGAGGGCCACCGGGGAGCTGTTTTTT,TRBV18,NA,TRBJ2-2,TRBD2
CASSLVLASSYNEQFF,TGTGCCAGCAGCTTAGTTCTAGCCTCCTCCTACAATGAGCAGTTCTTC,TRBV7-6,few,TRBJ2-1,NA
CATSALAGGSQETQYF,TGTGCCACCAGCGCACTAGCGGGAGGGTCTCAAGAGACCCAGTACTTC,TRBV15,few,TRBJ2-5,TRBD2
CASSGGGYGYTF,TGTGCCAGCAGTGGCGGGGGATATGGCTACACCTTC,TRBV27,NA,TRBJ1-2,NA
CASSPWQGETQYF,TGTGCCAGCAGCCCCTGGCAGGGAGAGACCCAGTACTTC,TRBV7-2,NA,TRBJ2-5,NA
CASSARQGTLTYEQYF,TGTGCCAGCAGCGCCCGACAGGGGACTCTTACCTACGAGCAGTACTTC,TRBV7-8,NA,TRBJ2-7,TRBD1
CASSPGTGVEETQYF,TGTGCCAGCTCACCCGGGACAGGGGTGGAAGAGACCCAGTACTTC,TRBV18,NA,TRBJ2-5,TRBD1
CATPSTSGAASRGANVLTF,TGTGCCACCCCATCCACTAGCGGGGCCGCTAGCAGGGGGGCCAACGTCCTGACTTTC,TRBV19,NA,TRBJ2-6,TRBD2
CASSLEGRTEAFF,TGTGCCAGCAGTTTGGAGGGACGGACTGAAGCTTTCTTT,TRBV6-5,few,TRBJ1-1,NA
CASSLYYSSGANVLTF,TGTGCCAGCAGCTTATATTACAGCTCTGGGGCCAACGTCCTGACTTTC,TRBV7-9,once,TRBJ2-6,NA
CASGQYNYGYTF,TGTGCCTCGGGACAGTATAACTATGGCTACACCTTC,TRBV19,few,TRBJ1-2,TRBD1
CASSFRYRDSVGNTIYF,TGTGCCAGCAGCTTTCGGTACAGGGATTCGGTTGGAAACACCATATATTTT,TRBV5-6,NA,TRBJ1-3,NA
CASSQGQAGANVLTF,TGCGCCAGCAGCCAAGGACAGGCTGGGGCCAACGTCCTGACTTTC,TRBV4-3,NA,TRBJ2-6,NA
CASSARGPFYEQYF,TGTGCCAGCAGCGCCAGGGGGCCGTTCTACGAGCAGTACTTC,TRBV21-1,NA,TRBJ2-7,NA
CASSPTGDYGYTF,TGTGCCAGCAGTCCAACAGGGGATTATGGCTACACCTTC,TRBV6-6,NA,TRBJ1-2,TRBD1
CSVGVLGAGDGNEQFF,TGCAGCGTGGGCGTCCTAGGGGCGGGAGACGGTAATGAGCAGTTCTTC,TRBV29-1,once,TRBJ2-1,TRBD2
CASSYKGGAYNEQFF,TGCGCCAGCAGCTATAAGGGCGGGGCCTACAATGAGCAGTTCTTC,TRBV4-3,NA,TRBJ2-1,NA
CSSSFTTGQGSYEQYF,TGTTCCAGCAGCTTCACCACGGGACAGGGGTCCTACGAGCAGTACTTC,TRBV7-9,NA,TRBJ2-7,TRBD1